This T cell receptor (beta chain) came from a study of T-cell memory formation after mild COVID-19. At the level of the study: Among the donors, TCR clusters were largely specific to each donor. Study outcomes and limitations: Among CD4+ contracting clones, most were CM and EM, and CD8+ ones EMRA. Within pre-infection memory, some responding clones were found, suggesting cross-reactive memory joined.

Trimming removed 0 bases from V and 0 bases from J, with 21 bases in between. Looked up from germline, CDR1 is SGHNT and CDR2 is YYREEE (reference sequence). This CDR3 has 19 amino acids. This clonotype was seen more than once but under ten times. What it recognizes is unknown. Researchers used 5'RACE with constant-segment primers to make TCR alpha and TCR beta cDNA libraries that carry sample barcodes and UMIs. TCRdb fed the 5' RACE reads into MiXCR, producing one record per CDR3 protein. The table records under 300,000 distinct CDR3 sequences, less than 20% of them present only once. The chain uses TRBV5-4 and TRBJ2-5; tentatively, D is TRBD2 (7 bases). The source material was PBMCs or a T cell subset sorted from them (not recorded which). The clonotype comes from a man aged 18 to 30 who had mild COVID-19 (a few samples of this study predate the infection). Cell type and time point are not known. CDR3 sequence: CASSLALAGQKGDQETQYF. Here the CDR3 DNA reads TGTGCCAGCAGCTTGGCCTTAGCGGGCCAAAAGGGGGACCAAGAGACCCAGTACTTC.